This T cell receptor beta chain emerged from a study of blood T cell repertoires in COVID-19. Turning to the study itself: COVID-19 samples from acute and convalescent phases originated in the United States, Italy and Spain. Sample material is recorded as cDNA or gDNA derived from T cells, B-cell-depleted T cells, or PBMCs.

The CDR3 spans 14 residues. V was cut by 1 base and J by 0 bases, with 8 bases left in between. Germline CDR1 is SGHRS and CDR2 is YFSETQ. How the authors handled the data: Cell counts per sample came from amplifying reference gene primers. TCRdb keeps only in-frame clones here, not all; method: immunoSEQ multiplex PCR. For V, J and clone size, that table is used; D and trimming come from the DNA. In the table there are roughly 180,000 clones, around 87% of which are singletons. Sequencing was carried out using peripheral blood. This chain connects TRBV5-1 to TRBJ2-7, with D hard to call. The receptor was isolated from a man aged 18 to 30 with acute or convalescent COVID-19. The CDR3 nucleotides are TGCGCCAGCAGCTTGCTATCGAGCTCCTACGAGCAGTACTTC. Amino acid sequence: CASSLLSSSYEQYF.